The entry below gives a single T cell receptor (beta chain) sequence along with its context. Its specific antigen is unknown. The sample holds no much larger clone one base away, and base qualities are not on file. Whole blood was collected in K2EDTA tubes by collaborating institutions according to the institutions' own protocols. For TCRbeta analysis, collaborator samples were shipped as frozen whole blood, as isolated PBMCs, or as DNA extracted from either sample type. This sample is drawn from a study of blood T cell repertoires in COVID-19 (TCRdb year 2020). For the study in its entirety: Samples from collaborators originated in the United States, Italy and Spain and spanned both the acute and convalescent phases of COVID-19. A freely available public database, intended as a resource for researchers studying the immune response to SARS-CoV-2, is where the repertoires were released. Samples were obtained from the ongoing ImmuneRACE study (first 160 participants) and from roughly 1,300 subjects provided by 6 global collaborators. Sample metadata almost always included a de-identified subject ID, COVID-19 status, age in years and sex. The prospective study material was composed of cDNA or gDNA derived from T cells, B-cell-depleted T cells, or PBMCs. Subjects who had been exposed to COVID-19, were actively infected with it, or had recovered from it provided the deeply sampled blood TCRbeta repertoires that made up the dataset. Where HLA class I and class II types were available, the types were taken from metadata supplied by the sample provider, not from assay-based typing.

Summary of the overall study and its limitations: Clinical and demographic metadata were provided uncurated, with the amount varying by source and participant.

TCRbeta CDR3 regions were amplified from genomic DNA by means of the immunoSEQ Assay, a bias-controlled multiplex PCR. In the source study's methods: The number of nucleated cells in each sample was estimated from the amplification of reference gene primers within the assay. To quantify the absolute abundance of each unique TCRbeta CDR3 rearrangement, sequence reads were collapsed and filtered. For each sample, productive Simpson clonality was calculated as the square root of Simpson's diversity index over productive rearrangements. The clones in this table, taken by TCRdb from immuneACCESS, are in-frame only. Not every clone is retained; where verified, under half of the shortfall comes from an unresolved V gene, and the cause of the rest is unknown. V, J and clone size were drawn from that table, and D and trimming were deduced from the DNA. The sample table records fewer than 150,000 clones; 84% of these occur just once. The ten largest clonotypes hold under 10% of the sample.

The CDR3 spans 15 residues, from the cysteine through the phenylalanine. The retained sequence is limited to the CDR3, 45 bases, with the frame set at the first base. Ends trimmed: V by 0 bases, J by 8 bases; bases unmatched to a gene: 5. Reading the germline V gene gives CDR1 SGHAT and CDR2 FQNNGV. Sequencing was carried out using peripheral blood. The chain is made from TRBV11-2 and TRBJ1-4; TRBD1 matches 8 bases in the middle. The TCR sequence derives from an elderly woman in a cohort sampled during active or convalescent COVID-19. In nucleotides, the sequence is TGTGCCAGCAGCTTAGAGGACAGGGTCTGGGAAAAACTGTTTTTT. Its protein is CASSLEDRVWEKLFF.